A selection of T cell receptor beta chains follows, all from one sample in a study of sequential checkpoint blockade in melanoma. Here immunoSEQ multiplex PCR was the method, and the copy in TCRdb shows in-frame clones only, minus some. Of 18,000 or so clones listed, roughly 69% were seen once; the top ten hold approximately 17%. The sample in question was CD8+ T cells sorted from blood (inferred from file names), obtained from a patient given nivolumab and ipilimumab in sequence. These receptors were taken from a human donor with melanoma. Both conserved end residues are part of each CDR3. The D gene is left open where the match is weak. Only some rows state a clone size, as once, few, many or a class for expanded clones.

TRBJ2-7 | few | TRBV7-2 | . | TGTGCCAGCAGCTTAGGAGAGGGACACATCTACGAGCAGTACTTC | CASSLGEGHIYEQYF
TRBJ2-7 | . | TRBV27 | TRBD2 | TGTGCCAGCAGTTTAGGACTAGCGGGCAGGAGCTCCTACGAGCAGTACTTC | CASSLGLAGRSSYEQYF
TRBJ2-7 | . | TRBV6-5 | TRBD1 | TGTGCCAGCAGTTACGGGACAGCCCTCTACGAGCAGTACTTC | CASSYGTALYEQYF
TRBJ2-7 | . | TRBV6-6 | TRBD1 | TGTGCCAGCAGTCTGGGGACAGGGGGCATCGGCGAGCAGTACTTC | CASSLGTGGIGEQYF
TRBJ2-3 | many | TRBV5-8 | . | TGTGCCAGCAGCTTGTCGGCTTATCAGGGGCAGTATTTT | CASSLSAYQGQYF
TRBJ1-3 | once | TRBV28 | TRBD1 | TGTGCCAGCAACAGACAGGGGTCAAACACCATATATTTT | CASNRQGSNTIYF
TRBJ1-1 | . | TRBV5-1 | . | TGCGCCAGCAGGCCTTCAGGGACTACTGAAGCTTTCTTT | CASRPSGTTEAFF
TRBJ2-7 | few | TRBV7-2 | . | TGTGCCAGCAGCTTAGGGCTCCTCTACGAGCAGTACTTC | CASSLGLLYEQYF
TRBJ1-2 | . | TRBV25-1 | . | TGTGCCACCCGGGGTTCGTACTATGGCTACACCTTC | CATRGSYYGYTF
TRBJ1-1 | . | TRBV19 | . | TGTGCCAGTAGTACCCAGAACACTGAAGCTTTCTTT | CASSTQNTEAFF
TRBJ2-7 | few | TRBV7-3 | TRBD1 | TGTGCCAGCAGCTTCGGGACAGGGACGTACGAGCAGTACTTC | CASSFGTGTYEQYF
TRBJ1-1 | . | TRBV5-1 | . | TGCGCCAGCAGCCAGGGAGGAGGGTACACTGAAGCTTTCTTT | CASSQGGGYTEAFF
TRBJ2-3 | . | TRBV7-8 | TRBD1 | TGTGCCAGCAGCTTAGGGACAGGGTCGGGAGATACGCAGTATTTT | CASSLGTGSGDTQYF
TRBJ1-1 | . | TRBV6-6 | . | TGTGCCAGCAGTTACTGGGGAGGGCGGAACACTGAAGCTTTCTTT | CASSYWGGRNTEAFF
TRBJ2-1 | . | TRBV4-2 | TRBD2 | TGTGCCAGCAGCCCCGGGACTAGCGGAAATGAGCAGTTCTTC | CASSPGTSGNEQFF
TRBJ1-2 | medium-sized | TRBV20-1 | . | TGCAGTGCTAGTAGCATCGATGGCTACACCTTC | CSASSIDGYTF
TRBJ2-7 | . | TRBV6-5 | . | TGTGCCAGCAGTATAATCCGGGAGCGGACCTACGAGCAGTACTTC | CASSIIRERTYEQYF
TRBJ2-1 | . | TRBV2 | TRBD2 | TGTGCCAGCAGACAGGGACTAGCTATTGAGCAGTTCTTC | CASRQGLAIEQFF
TRBJ2-7 | . | TRBV19 | TRBD2 | TGTGCCAGTAGTACAAAACGGACTAGCGGGAGGAGGAACGAGCAGTACTTC | CASSTKRTSGRRNEQYF
TRBJ1-2 | . | TRBV4-1 | TRBD1 | TGCGCCAGCAGCCAAGAACAGGGGGCATGGGGCTACACCTTC | CASSQEQGAWGYTF
TRBJ2-1 | . | TRBV9 | TRBD1 | TGTGCCAGCAGCGTTTGGGGACAGGGCTACAATGAGCAGTTCTTC | CASSVWGQGYNEQFF
TRBJ2-7 | . | TRBV27 | . | TGTGCCAGCAGTCCTCGAGGGGGATGGTCCTACGAGCAGTACTTC | CASSPRGGWSYEQYF
TRBJ2-1 | . | TRBV7-2 | . | TGTGCCAGCAGCTTAGTGGGGGGGCTCTACAATGAGCAGTTCTTC | CASSLVGGLYNEQFF
TRBJ2-7 | once | TRBV27 | TRBD1 | TGTGCCAGCAGTCCCACCTTGACAGGGGCCGCATCCTACGAGCAGTACTTC | CASSPTLTGAASYEQYF
TRBJ1-2 | once | TRBV9 | TRBD1 | TGTGCCAGCAGCACCATCTCGGGACAGGGGTTAAATGGCTACACCTTC | CASSTISGQGLNGYTF
TRBJ2-1 | . | TRBV7-3 | . | TGTGCCAGCAGCTTCCTGACAGGGGAGGGGAATGAGCAGTTCTTC | CASSFLTGEGNEQFF
TRBJ1-2 | few | TRBV9 | . | TGTGCCAGCAGCGTAGGGGCAGAGATGATATATGGCTACACCTTC | CASSVGAEMIYGYTF
TRBJ2-7 | . | TRBV4-1 | TRBD1 | TGCGCCAGCAGCCAAGAAGACAGGGAAACCTACGAGCAGTACTTC | CASSQEDRETYEQYF
TRBJ1-4 | . | TRBV6-1 | . | TGTGCCAGCAGTGAAGATAAGGGGTTAGGGGAAAAACTGTTTTTT | CASSEDKGLGEKLFF
TRBJ2-1 | . | TRBV6-1 | TRBD2 | TGTGCCAGCAGTGTTAGCGGGGACTACAATGAGCAGTTCTTC | CASSVSGDYNEQFF
TRBJ2-1 | . | TRBV19 | TRBD2 | TGTGCCAGTAGTATTACGGGACTAGCGGTTTACTACAATGAGCAGTTCTTC | CASSITGLAVYYNEQFF
TRBJ1-2 | . | TRBV21-1 | . | TGTGCCAGCAGCAAAGCGGTTGAGTTCCCGGGACAGGGCTTATATGGCTACACCTTC | CASSKAVEFPGQGLYGYTF
TRBJ2-7 | . | TRBV28 | . | TGTGCCAGCAGTTTTTGGGGGCGCTTGGTCGAGCAGTACTTC | CASSFWGRLVEQYF
TRBJ2-3 | . | TRBV5-1 | . | TGCGCCAGCAGCTGGGGGGCGGTCCAGGGGGTTATCTTTTCTAGCACAGATACGCAGTATTTT | CASSWGAVQGVIFSSTDTQYF
TRBJ2-6 | . | TRBV6-1 | . | TGTGCCAGCAGTGAAAAGGGGGGAGGGTCTGGGGCCAACGTCCTGACTTTC | CASSEKGGGSGANVLTF
TRBJ2-7 | . | TRBV6-6 | TRBD1 | TGTGCCAGCAGTTATATGGGACAGGGGGTTGAGCAGTACTTC | CASSYMGQGVEQYF
TRBJ1-1 | . | TRBV4-1 | . | TGCGCCAGCAGCCAGTGGGGAGCGAACACTGAAGCTTTCTTT | CASSQWGANTEAFF
TRBJ1-2 | . | TRBV19 | TRBD1 | TGTGCCAGTAGGTCCGCCCTGGACAGGGTAGACTATGGCTACACCTTC | CASRSALDRVDYGYTF
TRBJ2-6 | . | TRBV7-9 | . | TGTGCCAGCCGCAGGGGGGTGGACGGGGCCAACGTCCTGACTTTC | CASRRGVDGANVLTF
TRBJ2-7 | . | TRBV4-3 | . | TGCGCCAGCAGCCAAGTGCATCCTACCTCCTACGAGCAGTACTTC | CASSQVHPTSYEQYF
TRBJ2-5 | . | TRBV25-1 | . | TGTGCCAGCAGTGAAGGTAGCCGAGAGACCCAGTACTTC | CASSEGSRETQYF
TRBJ2-7 | medium-sized | TRBV6-5 | TRBD2 | TGTGCCAGCAGTTTCTCCGGGACTAGCGCGTACGAGCAGTACTTC | CASSFSGTSAYEQYF